These 4 T cell receptor beta chains originate from one sample sequenced in a study of blood T cell repertoires in COVID-19. Only in-frame clones appear in the TCRdb table, and some are missing; sequencing was by immunoSEQ multiplex PCR. The sample has 250,000 or so clones; about 85% are singletons. Sequencing used PBMCs or T cells enriched from blood (not recorded which). These receptors were obtained from a woman aged 50 to 65 who had been exposed to COVID-19.

This sequence joins TRBV9 and TRBJ1-1, with a weak D call TRBD1 (6 bases). The CDR3 loop spans 15 amino acids. Germline V gene sequence: CDR1 SGDLS, CDR2 YYNGEE. V lost 2 bases, J lost 1 base, and 12 bases lay in between. The CDR3 loop reads CASSVAGTTNTEAFF. CDR3 nucleotides: TGTGCCAGCAGCGTTGCCGGGACAACGAACACTGAAGCTTTCTTT.

The genes are TRBV9 and TRBJ1-2, with 7 bases that match TRBD1. J gave up 6 bases and V 4 bases, and 9 bases lay outside the gene matches. The CDR3 is made up of 14 amino acids. Germline CDR1 and CDR2: SGDLS and YYNGEE. CDR3 protein: CASSSRQGRHGYTF. The CDR3 bases are TGTGCCAGCAGCTCCCGACAGGGCAGACATGGCTACACCTTC. The full variable domain, in which reference TRBV9 and TRBJ1-2 provide the parts outside the CDR3, is DSGVTQTPKHLITATGQRVTLRCSPRSGDLSVYWYQQSLDQGLQFLIQYYNGEERAKGNILERFSAQQFPDLHSELNLSSLELGDSALYFCASSSRQGRHGYTFGSGTRLTVV.

The chain recombines TRBV3-1 (or the pseudogene TRBV3-2) with TRBJ1-2; D remains unclear. Germline-derived CDR1 and CDR2 are LGHDT and YNNKEL (reference sequence). This CDR3 is 14 amino acids long. Between the trimmed V and J ends, which lost 4 bases and 0 bases, there was a span of 9 bases. The CDR3 protein is CASSLVSTNYGYTF. Here the CDR3 DNA reads TGTGCCAGCAGCCTAGTCTCGACTAACTATGGCTACACCTTC.

The chain links TRBV4-1 to TRBJ1-5; no firm D call. Looked up from germline, CDR1 is MGHRA and CDR2 is YSYEKL. The CDR3 spans 15 residues. V was trimmed by 0 bases and J by 4 bases, leaving 10 bases between them. The CDR3 spells CASSQDQRGNQPQHF. CDR3 in DNA: TGCGCCAGCAGCCAAGATCAACGGGGAAATCAGCCCCAGCATTTT.